Only one count was recorded for the clone carrying this T cell receptor beta chain. Its specificity is not known. Other DNA sequences of this sample code for an identical CDR3. As the sequencing template, cDNA was produced by extracting RNA and reverse transcribing it. Profiled with immunoSEQ multiplex PCR; TCRdb holds only in-frame clones, not every one. Of 150,000 to 200,000 clones listed, more than 50% are singletons. The sample is drawn from a study of CD8+ T cells in alopecia areata. Study-wide context: Once tofacitinib had been taken for 6 to 18 months, 6 months off drug followed.

V lost 6 bases to trimming and J lost 0 bases; unmatched junction nucleotides: 2. Germline loops: CDR1 SQVTM, CDR2 ANQGSEA. There are 13 residues in the CDR3. Treatment specified: oral pan-JAK inhibitor, 5-10 mg twice daily. The study, taken as a whole, reports: Against the mouse data, patients shared TCRs less clearly, possibly for HLA reasons. An increase in clonality over normal scalp was evident in lesional scalp, especially alopecia totalis/universalis. Under tofacitinib, fewer expanded CD8+ clones appeared among the top 100 scalp clones.

V usage is TRBV29-1 and J usage is TRBJ2-4, with 7 bases matching TRBD2. Sequenced material: CD4+ T cells sorted from blood, taken at week 24, from a patient treated with tofacitinib. The origin of this receptor is a human donor with alopecia areata. The CDR3 sequence is CSVRGRAKNIQYF. The DNA of the CDR3 is TGCAGCGTACGCGGGAGAGCCAAAAACATTCAGTACTTC. Full variable domain (remainder filled in from reference TRBV29-1 and TRBJ2-4): SAVISQKPSRDICQRGTSLTIQCQVDSQVTMMFWYRQQPGQSLTLIATANQGSEATYESGFVIDKFPISRPNLTFSTLTVSNMSPEDSSIYLCSVRGRAKNIQYFGAGTRLSVL.